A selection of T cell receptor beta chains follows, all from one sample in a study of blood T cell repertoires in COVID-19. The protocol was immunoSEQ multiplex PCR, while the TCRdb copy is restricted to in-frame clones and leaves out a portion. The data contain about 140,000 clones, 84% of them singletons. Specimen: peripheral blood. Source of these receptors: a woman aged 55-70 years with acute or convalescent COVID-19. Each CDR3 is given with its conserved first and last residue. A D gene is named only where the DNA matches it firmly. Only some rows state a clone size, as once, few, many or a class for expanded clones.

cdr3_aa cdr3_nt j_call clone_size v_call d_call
CASSPDRWTSTDTQYF TGTGCCAGCAGCCCCGACAGGTGGACTAGCACAGATACGCAGTATTTT TRBJ2-3 . TRBV7-3 .
CASSSRLLAKNIQYF TGTGCCAGTAGTTCCAGGCTACTAGCCAAAAACATTCAGTACTTC TRBJ2-4 few TRBV19 .
CASRGGGTDTQYF TGTGCCAGCAGGGGGGGAGGGACAGATACGCAGTATTTT TRBJ2-3 . TRBV28 TRBD2
CASSFDGLAAFF TGTGCCAGCAGTTTCGATGGATTAGCAGCTTTCTTT TRBJ1-1 . TRBV27 .
CASSEWQGGTGELFF TGTGCCAGCAGTGAATGGCAGGGTGGCACCGGGGAGCTGTTTTTT TRBJ2-2 . TRBV2 .
CASSPGGYGYTF TGTGCCAGCAGCCCAGGGGGCTATGGCTACACCTTC TRBJ1-2 . TRBV28 TRBD1
CASSDRTGGNQPQHF TGTGCCAGCAGTGACCGGACAGGGGGCAATCAGCCCCAGCATTTT TRBJ1-5 . TRBV2 TRBD1
CASSLARLPGTGGGNTIYF TGTGCCAGCAGCTTAGCCCGCCTTCCGGGGACAGGGGGTGGAAACACCATATATTTT TRBJ1-3 few TRBV7-6 TRBD1
CASSVGGEERSEQYF TGTGCCAGCAGCGTAGGAGGAGAAGAAAGGTCCGAGCAGTACTTC TRBJ2-7 . TRBV9 .
CASSLRGTGTGEQYF TGTGCCAGCAGCTTACGGGGTACGGGTACGGGCGAGCAGTACTTC TRBJ2-7 . TRBV13 .
CASSSSLEETQYF TGTGCCAGCAGCTCGTCACTAGAAGAGACCCAGTACTTC TRBJ2-5 . TRBV7-7 .
CASSLLGRGHYGYTF TGTGCCAGCAGTTTATTGGGCAGGGGGCATTATGGCTACACCTTC TRBJ1-2 . TRBV28 TRBD1
CASSLSRDEQYF TGTGCCAGCAGCTTAAGTCGAGACGAGCAGTACTTC TRBJ2-7 many TRBV7-9 .
CASSGRTSEKLFF TGCGCCAGCAGCGGGAGGACAAGTGAAAAACTGTTTTTT TRBJ1-4 few TRBV5-1 .
CASSDQGNYGYTF TGTGCCAGCAGTGACCAGGGGAACTATGGCTACACCTTC TRBJ1-2 . TRBV2 .
CAWSQGRGQKLFF TGTGCCTGGAGCCAGGGCAGGGGGCAGAAACTGTTTTTT TRBJ1-4 . TRBV30 TRBD1
CATSDSTQQETQYF TGTGCCACCAGTGACTCGACTCAACAAGAGACCCAGTACTTC TRBJ2-5 . TRBV24-1 .
CASSGGLSLNTDTQYF TGCGCCAGCAGTGGGGGACTATCTCTTAACACAGATACGCAGTATTTT TRBJ2-3 . TRBV10-1 TRBD2
CALGSEQYF TGTGCCTTGGGGAGTGAGCAGTACTTC TRBJ2-7 . TRBV30 .
CASSLLGLLKNTEAFF TGTGCCAGCAGCCTCCTGGGACTTCTTAAGAATACTGAAGCTTTCTTT TRBJ1-1 . TRBV7-2 .
CASSESHRFGNTIYF TGTGCCAGCAGTGAGAGTCACAGGTTTGGAAACACCATATATTTT TRBJ1-3 few TRBV6-1 .
CASSRGTPSSGNTIYF TGTGCCAGCTCACGAGGCACACCTAGCTCTGGAAACACCATATATTTT TRBJ1-3 . TRBV18 .
CATSRGDTTDTQYF TGTGCCACCAGCAGGGGGGACACCACAGATACGCAGTATTTT TRBJ2-3 . TRBV15 .
CASSLAQETQYF TGTGCCAGCAGCTTAGCGCAAGAGACCCAGTACTTC TRBJ2-5 . TRBV11-2 .
CASSFKERNSPLHF TGTGCCAGCAGCTTCAAGGAGCGGAATTCACCCCTCCACTTT TRBJ1-6 . TRBV7-9 .
CASSLTGSRDYGYTF TGTGCCAGCAGCTTAACAGGGAGTAGGGACTATGGCTACACCTTC TRBJ1-2 . TRBV7-9 .
CASSGQGGREQFF TGTGCCAGCAGCGGACAGGGAGGACGGGAGCAGTTCTTC TRBJ2-1 . TRBV6-6 TRBD1
CASSVEGATNEKLFF TGTGCCAGCAGTGTTGAGGGGGCAACTAATGAAAAACTGTTTTTT TRBJ1-4 few TRBV2 .
CASSEDGGGLNTEAFF TGTGCCAGCAGTGAAGATGGGGGCGGCTTGAACACTGAAGCTTTCTTT TRBJ1-1 . TRBV6-1 .
CASSPTTGQYGYTF TGTGCCAGCAGCCCGACAACAGGGCAATATGGCTACACCTTC TRBJ1-2 . TRBV6-2/TRBV6-3 .
CAGTSPGQFSGANVLTF TGTGCCGGAACTTCACCGGGACAGTTCTCTGGGGCCAACGTCCTGACTTTC TRBJ2-6 . TRBV30 TRBD1
CASSKSQLHEQYF TGTGCCAGCAGCAAATCCCAACTCCACGAGCAGTACTTC TRBJ2-7 . TRBV6-5 .
CASGPGQLYEQYF TGTGCCAGCGGACCGGGACAGCTATACGAGCAGTACTTC TRBJ2-7 . TRBV27 TRBD1
CASSQGTSGTYEQYF TGTGCCAGCAGCCAAGGGACTAGCGGGACCTACGAGCAGTACTTC TRBJ2-7 . TRBV3-1/TRBV3-2 TRBD2
CASSRGVDNEQFF TGTGCCAGCAGCAGGGGAGTGGACAATGAGCAGTTCTTC TRBJ2-1 . TRBV6-5 .
CASSGLLSLDTQYF TGTGCCAGCAGCGGGCTCCTCTCGCTAGATACGCAGTATTTT TRBJ2-3 . TRBV7-8 .
CASSVQGRVTGELFF TGTGCCAGCAGCGTTCAGGGGCGAGTGACCGGGGAGCTGTTTTTT TRBJ2-2 . TRBV5-4 .
CASSRRTGGATDTQYF TGTGCCAGCAGTCGCAGGACAGGAGGGGCTACAGATACGCAGTATTTT TRBJ2-3 . TRBV3-1/TRBV3-2 .
CASTRAGLFRGYTF TGTGCCAGTACTCGGGCAGGACTCTTTCGTGGCTACACCTTC TRBJ1-2 . TRBV19 .
CASSQWTANTEAFF TGTGCCAGCAGCCAATGGACAGCGAACACTGAAGCTTTCTTT TRBJ1-1 once TRBV14 .
CASSQERRAYYGYTF TGCGCCAGCAGCCAAGAGAGGAGGGCATACTATGGCTACACCTTC TRBJ1-2 . TRBV4-1 .
CASSASGSDTGELFF TGTGCCAGCAGCGCTAGCGGGAGCGACACCGGGGAGCTGTTTTTT TRBJ2-2 few TRBV9 TRBD2
CASSETATLAKNIQYF TGTGCCAGCAGCGAGACAGCGACCCTAGCCAAAAACATTCAGTACTTC TRBJ2-4 . TRBV3-1/TRBV3-2 .
CASRHNPPMGGTNYGYTF TGTGCCAGTAGGCATAATCCCCCCATGGGGGGGACCAACTATGGCTACACCTTC TRBJ1-2 . TRBV19 .
CASSLTQKVGELFF TGTGCCAGCAGTTTAACACAGAAGGTCGGGGAGCTGTTTTTT TRBJ2-2 once TRBV27 .
CTSRRGKDYEQYF TGCACCAGCCGCAGGGGAAAGGACTACGAGCAGTACTTC TRBJ2-7 . TRBV1 .
CASSQGGGYEQYF TGTGCCAGCAGCCAGGGAGGGGGCTACGAGCAGTACTTC TRBJ2-7 . TRBV7-7 .
CASSRGQGAYEQYF TGCGCCAGCAGTAGAGGACAGGGGGCTTACGAGCAGTACTTC TRBJ2-7 . TRBV5-1 TRBD1
CAWSSLNSGNTIYF TGTGCCTGGAGCTCACTAAACTCTGGAAACACCATATATTTT TRBJ1-3 few TRBV30 .
CASSSRLGQPYEQYF TGTGCCAGCAGCTCTAGACTCGGACAGCCCTACGAGCAGTACTTC TRBJ2-7 once TRBV28 .
CASSSPGGQDPNYGYTF TGTGCCAGCAGCTCCCCCGGGGGGCAGGACCCTAACTATGGCTACACCTTC TRBJ1-2 . TRBV5-6 .
CASTVVSSGGTDTQYF TGTGCCAGCACCGTAGTTTCTAGCGGAGGCACAGATACGCAGTATTTT TRBJ2-3 . TRBV5-5 TRBD2
CASSRGLAAYEQYF TGTGCCAGCAGCCGCGGACTAGCGGCATACGAGCAGTACTTC TRBJ2-7 . TRBV7-2 TRBD2
CARSSTSGQETQYF TGTGCCAGAAGCTCGACTAGCGGGCAAGAGACCCAGTACTTC TRBJ2-5 once TRBV5-3 TRBD2
CASSLESANYGYTF TGTGCCAGCAGCTTGGAATCTGCTAACTATGGCTACACCTTC TRBJ1-2 once TRBV5-4 .
CASSSAGIQKANQPQHF TGTGCCAGCAGTTCCGCCGGGATCCAAAAGGCAAATCAGCCCCAGCATTTT TRBJ1-5 . TRBV6-2/TRBV6-3 .
CASSYDGTYEQYF TGTGCCAGCAGTTACGACGGGACCTACGAGCAGTACTTC TRBJ2-7 . TRBV6-5 .